These 14 T cell receptor beta chains originate from one sample sequenced in a study of OX40 agonist ivuxolimab in advanced cancers. This table comes from immunoSEQ multiplex PCR, and its TCRdb copy is limited to in-frame clones, with some not included. Found here are roughly 14,000 clones, approximately 72% of them singletons; the top ten hold approximately 29%. This sample comprised CD4+ or CD8+ T cells sorted from blood, obtained in a trial of the OX40 agonist ivuxolimab. The receptors were sampled from an adult with an advanced solid tumor such as melanoma, head and neck, liver or kidney cancer.

A word on this clone: This clone may be a read error of a much larger clone one base away. This chain connects TRBV19 to TRBJ1-5, with a tentative D call TRBD1 (6 bases). The V end was cut by 4 bases, the J end by 9 bases, with 22 bases between. Germline CDR1 and CDR2: LNHDA and SQIVND (reference sequence). The CDR3 is 16 amino acids. CDR3 DNA sequence: TGTGCCAGTAGTAGGGGGCGGGGGGCCCTATTTTTGCCCCAGCATTTT. Translation: CASSRGRGALFLPQHF.

The chain has TRBV18 and TRBJ2-1; 7 nucleotides agree with TRBD2. The germline gives CDR1 KGHSH, CDR2 LQKENI. Losses at the gene ends were 0 bases for V and 0 bases for J; bases not matched to a gene: 2. The CDR3 covers 16 residues. As DNA, the CDR3 is TGTGCCAGCTCACCACCGAGGACTAGCTCCTACAATGAGCAGTTCTTC. It specifies CASSPPRTSSYNEQFF.

This chain connects TRBV14 to TRBJ2-7; 9 positions match TRBD1. There are 16 residues in the CDR3. V lost 5 bases, J lost 2 bases, and 10 bases stayed unmatched. The V gene's germline CDR1 is SGHDN and CDR2 FVKESK. The chain's CDR3 is CASSIRPGQGAYEQYF. CDR3 in DNA: TGTGCCAGCAGCATTCGTCCGGGACAGGGCGCCTACGAGCAGTACTTC.

CDR3: CASSLWASGKGEQYF. CDR3 in DNA: TGTGCCAGCAGTTTATGGGCTAGCGGGAAAGGCGAGCAGTACTTC. The chain couples TRBV27 to TRBJ2-7, with TRBD2 matching 9 bases. CDR3 length: 15 amino acids. Germline V lookup: CDR1 MNHEY, CDR2 SMNVEV (reference sequence). The V gene end was trimmed by 1 base and the J gene end by 6 bases; junction bases not matched to a gene: 7.

V is TRBV7-9 and J is TRBJ1-2, with D possibly matching TRBD1 (5 bases). Germline lookup yields CDR1 SEHNR and CDR2 FQNEAQ (reference sequence). Between the trimmed V and J ends, which lost 1 base and 3 bases, there was a span of 9 bases. This CDR3 spans 14 amino acids. CDR3: CASSLDGGDYGYTF. The DNA of the CDR3 is TGTGCCAGCAGCTTAGATGGGGGGGACTATGGCTACACCTTC.

The V gene is TRBV7-3, the J gene TRBJ2-5; perhaps TRBD2 as D (6 bases). Germline V CDR1 and CDR2: SGHTA, FQGTGA. Trimming shortened V by 6 bases and J by 4 bases, and 18 bases separated the two germline ends. This CDR3 has 15 amino acids. The DNA of the CDR3 is TGTGCCAGCAGTCCCTTGCTCGGGAGCGGAGAGACCCAGTACTTC. Its translation is CASSPLLGSGETQYF.

The CDR3, as DNA: TGTGCCTGGAGTGGGACTGAAGCTTTCTTT. Translating gives CAWSGTEAFF. The gene calls are TRBV5-6 and TRBJ1-1, with D unclear. CDR1 is SGHDT, CDR2 YYEEEE, per germline. This CDR3 is 10 amino acids long. V shed 10 bases and J shed 5 bases, with 9 bases lying between them. Combining the CDR3 with reference TRBV5-6 and TRBJ1-1 gives the whole variable domain DAGVTQSPTHLIKTRGQQVTLRCSPKSGHDTVSWYQQALGQGPQFIFQYYEEEERQRGNFPDRFSGHQFPNYSSELNVNALLLGDSALYLCAWSGTEAFFGQGTRLTVV.

This clone came up once. The rearrangement links TRBV6-6 to TRBJ1-2; no firm D call. Trimming removed 2 bases from V and 2 bases from J, with 9 bases in between. The CDR3 is 14 amino acids. Germline CDR1 is MNHNY and CDR2 is SVGAGI (reference sequence). CDR3 nucleotides: TGTGCCAGCAGTTACCGTCTGGGAAACTATGGCTACACCTTC. This codes for CASSYRLGNYGYTF.

This rearrangement joins TRBV6-6 to TRBJ1-1, with TRBD1 matching over 11 bases. Per the germline V gene, CDR1 is MNHNY and CDR2 is SVGAGI (reference sequence). The ends lost 5 bases at V and 3 bases at J; junction bases unmatched: 2. CDR3 length equals 14 residues. CDR3 bases: TGTGCCAGCAGTGGGACAGGGGGGTACACTGAAGCTTTCTTT. Translating gives CASSGTGGYTEAFF.

This rearrangement joins TRBV21-1 to TRBJ2-5. TRBV21-1 is marked as a pseudogene. The CDR3 is made up of 17 amino acids. Here the CDR3 reads CASTRAFWEKEEQTQYF. The CDR3 region has the DNA TGTGCCAGCACACGTGCGTTCTGGGAAAAGGAAGAACAGACCCAGTACTTC.

This chain connects TRBV11-2 to TRBJ2-3; D gene uncertain. This CDR3 is built from 13 residues. Trimming pared 3 bases from V and 4 bases from J, leaving 8 bases between. Per germline, CDR1 SGHAT and CDR2 FQNNGV. Here the CDR3 DNA reads TGTGCCAGCAGCTTTATGCCTTCAGATACGCAGTATTTT. Its translation is CASSFMPSDTQYF. The whole variable domain, remainder taken from reference TRBV11-2 and TRBJ2-3, is EAGVAQSPRYKIIEKRQSVAFWCNPISGHATLYWYQQILGQGPKLLIQFQNNGVVDDSQLPKDRFSAERLKGVDSTLKIQPAKLEDSAVYLCASSFMPSDTQYFGPGTRLTVL.

The chain has TRBV6-5 and TRBJ1-2; D gene uncertain. In germline, CDR1 is MNHEY, CDR2 SVGAGI. The V gene lost 4 bases and the J gene lost 0 bases, with 12 bases spanning the gap. The CDR3 extends over 15 amino acids. CDR3 protein: CASSFREISNYGYTF. CDR3 sequence (DNA): TGTGCCAGCAGTTTCAGAGAGATCTCTAACTATGGCTACACCTTC.

The rearrangement links TRBV4-1 to TRBJ2-1; 10 nucleotides agree with TRBD2. Looked up from germline, CDR1 is MGHRA and CDR2 is YSYEKL. This CDR3 is built from 20 residues. V lost 0 bases and J lost 3; bases outside the gene matches: 14. DNA of the CDR3: TGCGCCAGCAGCCAAGAAGGAGAGACGAGACTAGCGGGTTTCTACAATGAGCAGTTCTTC. This codes for CASSQEGETRLAGFYNEQFF.

This sequence joins TRBV11-1 and TRBJ2-7; possibly TRBD1 for D (6 bases). The CDR3 runs to 15 residues. V lost 1 base and J 2 bases, leaving 12 bases between the germline ends. Germline V CDR1 and CDR2: SGHAT, FQDESV (reference sequence). The CDR3 DNA reads TGTGCCAGCAGCTTAGAATCAGGGACAACCTACGAGCAGTACTTC. Its protein is CASSLESGTTYEQYF. Full variable domain (outside the CDR3, taken from reference TRBV11-1 and TRBJ2-7): EAEVAQSPRYKITEKSQAVAFWCDPISGHATLYWYRQILGQGPELLVQFQDESVVDDSQLPKDRFSAERLKGVDSTLKIQPAELGDSAMYLCASSLESGTTYEQYFGPGTRLTVT.